This TCR beta chain appears in the sequencing data of a study of T-cell reconstitution after alpha-beta-depleted transplantation in children. Study-wide points: A year post-transplant, T-cell counts and diversity derived mostly from newly produced T cells. Roughly two months post-transplant, alpha-beta T cells reportedly originated from several hundred graft clones that had expanded. Certain patients had high TCRbeta diversity at day 60, and it came from recipient T cells and thymic progenitors that survived.

CDR3 length: 13 amino acids. V shed 0 bases and J shed 5 bases, with 8 bases lying between them. Germline CDR1 reads MNHEY; CDR2 reads SVGAGI. This clonotype has only a few counts. Its antigen is as yet unknown. Molecular barcoding with unique molecular identifiers was used for the TCRbeta library. Each CDR3 protein is one row after TCRdb ran MiXCR on the PCR reads. The table has hundreds of thousands of distinct CDR3 sequences, less than 15% seen once; the top ten hold 0.79%. The receptor comes from a girl aged 2 to 9 with congenital amegakaryocytic thrombocytopenia, due to receive a stem cell transplant. The V call is TRBV6-5, the J call TRBJ2-7; no firm D call. This specimen was PBMCs, taken before TCRalphabeta/CD19-depleted stem cell transplant. The CDR3 spells CASSYSKVDEQYF. For the CDR3, the DNA is TGTGCCAGCAGTTACTCGAAGGTTGACGAGCAGTACTTC.